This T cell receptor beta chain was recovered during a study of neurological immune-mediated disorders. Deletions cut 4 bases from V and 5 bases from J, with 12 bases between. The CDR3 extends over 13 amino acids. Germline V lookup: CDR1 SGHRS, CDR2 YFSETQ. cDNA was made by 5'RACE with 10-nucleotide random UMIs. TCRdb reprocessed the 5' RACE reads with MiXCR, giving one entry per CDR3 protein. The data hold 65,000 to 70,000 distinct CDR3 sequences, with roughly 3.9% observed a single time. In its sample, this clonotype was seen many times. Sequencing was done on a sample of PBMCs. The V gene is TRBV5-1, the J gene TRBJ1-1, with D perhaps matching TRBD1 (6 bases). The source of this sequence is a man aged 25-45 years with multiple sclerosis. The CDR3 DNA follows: TGCGCCAGCAGCCGATGGGGGCCTACTGAAGCTTTCTTT. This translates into CASSRWGPTEAFF.